Listed below are T cell receptor beta chains from one sample, sequenced in a study of T cell responses to AZD1222 COVID-19 vaccine. Libraries were prepared by immunoSEQ multiplex PCR; TCRdb keeps only in-frame clonotypes and omits some of them. The sample lists over 100,000 clones, approximately 91% occurring once. Sequencing was performed on peripheral blood, taken on day 0 of AZD1222 vaccination. The receptors stem from an adult in good health. CDR3s include the opening cysteine and the closing phenylalanine or tryptophan. A D gene is named only where the DNA matches it firmly. Clone size, where shown, is once, few, many, or a class for clones that have expanded.

j_gene	v_gene	d_gene	abundance	CDR3nt	CDR3aa
TRBJ2-7	TRBV18	TRBD1	once	TGTGCCAGCTCCCCAGGACAGGTGAACGAGCAGTACTTC	CASSPGQVNEQYF
TRBJ1-1	TRBV5-1	.	once	TGCGCCAGCAGCTTGACGGGGACGAACACTGAAGCTTTCTTT	CASSLTGTNTEAFF
TRBJ1-5	TRBV18	TRBD1	.	TGTGCCAGCTCACCACGGGCCGGACAGGGAGGCAATCAGCCCCAGCATTTT	CASSPRAGQGGNQPQHF
TRBJ2-3	TRBV3-1/TRBV3-2	TRBD2	.	TGTGCCAGCAGCCCCGGGAGGACAGATACGCAGTATTTT	CASSPGRTDTQYF
TRBJ2-1	TRBV28	.	.	TGTGCCAGCAGTTTAAGCGGCGGGGTGTTCGATGAGCAGTTCTTC	CASSLSGGVFDEQFF
TRBJ1-1	TRBV5-1	.	.	TGCGCCAGCAGCTTGGGACGGGGGAACACTGAAGCTTTCTTT	CASSLGRGNTEAFF
TRBJ2-5	TRBV6-1	TRBD1	.	TGTGCCAGCAGTGCACCCGACAGGGGGGAATCAGAGACCCAGTACTTC	CASSAPDRGESETQYF
TRBJ2-7	TRBV19	.	once	TGTGCCAGTAGTATCCGACGGGGCGGGGGCCTAGCATACGAGCAGTACTTC	CASSIRRGGGLAYEQYF
TRBJ2-1	TRBV7-2	TRBD2	.	TGTGCCAGCAGCCCCCGGGGGGGGAGAGAGAATGAGCAGTTCTTC	CASSPRGGRENEQFF
TRBJ2-3	TRBV7-3	.	.	TGTGCCAGCAGCTTAGAGGGGTCTTTCACAGATACGCAGTATTTT	CASSLEGSFTDTQYF
TRBJ2-1	TRBV5-1	TRBD2	.	TGCGCCAGCAGCCCATACACTAGCGGGAGTTTAAATGAGCAGTTCTTC	CASSPYTSGSLNEQFF
TRBJ1-1	TRBV5-4	.	.	TGTGCCAGCAGCCTCGACTCAGGGGACACTGAAGCTTTCTTT	CASSLDSGDTEAFF
TRBJ2-7	TRBV19	.	.	TGTGCCAGTAGTATAAGGACAGCCTACGAGCAGTACTTC	CASSIRTAYEQYF
TRBJ2-3	TRBV10-3	TRBD1	.	TGTGCCACCAAGGGACAGGGGGCGGGCACAGATACGCAGTATTTT	CATKGQGAGTDTQYF
TRBJ2-7	TRBV28	.	.	TGTGCCAGCAGTCTGCTCGGGGGTAGCTCCTACGAGCAGTACTTC	CASSLLGGSSYEQYF
TRBJ1-6	TRBV5-6	.	.	TGTGCCAGCAGCCCACGTTTCAGCTCCTATAATTCACCCCTCCACTTT	CASSPRFSSYNSPLHF
TRBJ1-6	TRBV19	.	.	TGTGCCAGTAGTATGGGTCACCGAAAACCACCCCTCCACTTT	CASSMGHRKPPLHF
TRBJ1-2	TRBV3-1/TRBV3-2	.	.	TGTGCCAGCAGCCAAGATACACAGGGCCTCTATGGCTACACCTTC	CASSQDTQGLYGYTF
TRBJ1-1	TRBV30	.	.	TGTGCCTGGAGAGCCACGAACACTGAAGCTTTCTTT	CAWRATNTEAFF
TRBJ2-1	TRBV9	TRBD2	.	TGTGCCAGCAGCGTTGCGGGAGTATCGTACAATGAGCAGTTCTTC	CASSVAGVSYNEQFF
TRBJ1-2	TRBV4-1	.	.	TGCGCCAGCAGCCAAGAGGAGGCAGGCTATGGCTACACCTTC	CASSQEEAGYGYTF
TRBJ1-2	TRBV6-1	.	.	TGTGCCAGCAGTGAAGTGTCGGGTGGAGGCTACACCTTC	CASSEVSGGGYTF
TRBJ1-2	TRBV18	.	.	TGTGCCAGCTCCCTCATACCGGGTTTCGATGGCTACACCTTC	CASSLIPGFDGYTF
TRBJ2-7	TRBV18	.	.	TGTGCCAGCTCACCAGAGGGCTACGAGCAGTACTTC	CASSPEGYEQYF
TRBJ1-1	TRBV9	.	.	TGTGCCAGCAGCGTAGACCCAGGCACTGAAGCTTTCTTT	CASSVDPGTEAFF
TRBJ1-2	TRBV11-2	.	.	TGTGCCAGCAACTCACAGGGTAACTATGGCTACACCTTC	CASNSQGNYGYTF
TRBJ2-3	TRBV7-8	TRBD2	.	TGTGCCAGCAGCTTAGCCCCTAGCGGGCCAGATACGCAGTATTTT	CASSLAPSGPDTQYF
TRBJ2-6	TRBV24-1	.	.	TGTGCCACCAGTGACCACGGGGTCGGGGGAGAAGCCAACGTCCTGACTTTC	CATSDHGVGGEANVLTF
TRBJ2-6	TRBV27	.	.	TGTGCCAGCAGCCCCTTGACGGGGAGCTCTGGGGCCAACGTCCTGACTTTC	CASSPLTGSSGANVLTF
TRBJ2-3	TRBV19	TRBD1	once	TGTGCCAGTAGCGCCGGGACAGGGCTCACAGATACGCAGTATTTT	CASSAGTGLTDTQYF
TRBJ1-1	TRBV11-1	TRBD1	.	TGTGCCAGCAGCTTGGGACAGGCGGCGAACACTGAAGCTTTCTTT	CASSLGQAANTEAFF
TRBJ1-6	TRBV27	.	.	TGTGCCAGCAGGGCCGGGAGCCAGGGAGGTTCACCCCTCCACTTT	CASRAGSQGGSPLHF
TRBJ1-2	TRBV7-3	.	.	TGTGCCAGCAGCTTAGGGGGCGCAGGCTATGGCTACACCTTC	CASSLGGAGYGYTF
TRBJ2-5	TRBV18	.	.	TGTGCCAGCTCACCCGGACAGCGAGGGGCCCAAGAGACCCAGTACTTC	CASSPGQRGAQETQYF
TRBJ2-3	TRBV24-1	.	.	TGTGCCACCGCTAACGAGGGTAGCGGCACAGATACGCAGTATTTT	CATANEGSGTDTQYF
TRBJ1-3	TRBV5-4	TRBD1	.	TGTGCCAGCAGCCAGCAGGGGGCCTCTGGAAACACCATATATTTT	CASSQQGASGNTIYF
TRBJ2-5	TRBV5-1	TRBD1	.	TGCGCCAGCAGCTTGGGGACCGGACAGGGACAAGAGACCCAGTACTTC	CASSLGTGQGQETQYF
TRBJ2-7	TRBV25-1	.	.	TGTGCCAGCAGCGAAGAGGGAGGCAGAGCCTACGAGCAGTACTTC	CASSEEGGRAYEQYF
TRBJ2-5	TRBV5-4	TRBD2	.	TGTGCCAGCAGCTTGGGGGCTAGCGGGAGTGGGGAGACCCAGTACTTC	CASSLGASGSGETQYF
TRBJ2-3	TRBV11-2	.	.	TGTGCCAGCAGCTTAGGTTCCCTAACAGATACGCAGTATTTT	CASSLGSLTDTQYF